The entry that follows covers one T cell receptor (beta chain) sequence. This sample is drawn from a study of blood T cell repertoires in COVID-19. Study information: The United States, Italy and Spain were the sources of the acute and convalescent COVID-19 samples.

Participant-given clinical history determined each cohort assignment. Two consecutive negative NP/OP PCR tests, clearance, or resolved symptoms defined Cohort 3 recovery. Profiling relied on immunoSEQ multiplex PCR, and the TCRdb table lists in-frame clones only, not all of them. The sample lists roughly 130,000 clones, less than 90% occurring once. Trimming cost V 0 bases and J 13 bases; bases outside gene matches: 7. Germline V lookup: CDR1 MGHRA, CDR2 YSYEKL. This CDR3 region has 14 residues. This clonotype was obtained from a woman aged 50 to 60 who had recovered from COVID-19. This rearrangement joins TRBV4-1 to TRBJ1-4, with 8 bases lining up with TRBD1. Source material: PBMCs or T cells enriched from blood (not recorded which). The CDR3 DNA follows: TGCGCCAGCAGCCAAGACCAGGGGGCTGATAGACTGTTTTTT. Translation: CASSQDQGADRLFF.